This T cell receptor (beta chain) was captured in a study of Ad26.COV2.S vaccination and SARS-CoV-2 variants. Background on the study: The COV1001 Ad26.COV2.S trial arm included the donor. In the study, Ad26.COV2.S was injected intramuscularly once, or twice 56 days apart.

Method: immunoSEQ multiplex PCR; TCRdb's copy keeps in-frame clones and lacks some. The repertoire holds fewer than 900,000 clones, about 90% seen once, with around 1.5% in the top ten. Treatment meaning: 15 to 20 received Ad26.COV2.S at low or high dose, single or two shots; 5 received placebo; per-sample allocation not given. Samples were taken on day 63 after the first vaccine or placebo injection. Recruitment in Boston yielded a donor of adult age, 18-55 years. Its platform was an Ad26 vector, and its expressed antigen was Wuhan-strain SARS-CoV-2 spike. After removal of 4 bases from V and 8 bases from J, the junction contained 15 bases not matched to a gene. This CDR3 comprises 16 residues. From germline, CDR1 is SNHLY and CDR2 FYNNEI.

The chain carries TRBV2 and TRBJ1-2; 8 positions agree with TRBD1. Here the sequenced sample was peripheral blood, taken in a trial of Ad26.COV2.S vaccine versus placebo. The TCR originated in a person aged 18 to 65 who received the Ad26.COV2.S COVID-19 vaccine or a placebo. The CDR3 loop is CASSGRGRQGADGYTF. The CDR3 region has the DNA TGTGCCAGCAGTGGACGCGGAAGGCAGGGGGCGGACGGCTACACCTTC. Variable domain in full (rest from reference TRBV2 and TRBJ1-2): EPEVTQTPSHQVTQMGQEVILRCVPISNHLYFYWYRQILGQKVEFLVSFYNNEISEKSEIFDDQFSVERPDGSNFTLKIRSTKLEDSAMYFCASSGRGRQGADGYTFGSGTRLTVV.